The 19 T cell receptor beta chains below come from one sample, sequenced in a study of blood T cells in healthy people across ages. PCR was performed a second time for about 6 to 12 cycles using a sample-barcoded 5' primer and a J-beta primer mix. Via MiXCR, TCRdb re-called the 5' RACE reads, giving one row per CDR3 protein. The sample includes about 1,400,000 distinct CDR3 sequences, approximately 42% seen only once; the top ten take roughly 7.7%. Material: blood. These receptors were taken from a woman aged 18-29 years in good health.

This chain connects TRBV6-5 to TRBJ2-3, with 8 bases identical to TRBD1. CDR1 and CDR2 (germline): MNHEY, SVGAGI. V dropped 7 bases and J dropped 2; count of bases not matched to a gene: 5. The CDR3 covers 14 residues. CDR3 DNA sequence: TGTGCCAGCAAACGGACAGGGCACACAGATACGCAGTATTTT. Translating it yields CASKRTGHTDTQYF.

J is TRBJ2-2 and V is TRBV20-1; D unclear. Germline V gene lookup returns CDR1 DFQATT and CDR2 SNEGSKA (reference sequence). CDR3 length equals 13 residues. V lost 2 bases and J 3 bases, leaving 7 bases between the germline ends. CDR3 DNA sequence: TGCAGTGCTAGAAGACTTGACACCGGGGAGCTGTTTTTT. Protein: CSARRLDTGELFF.

CDR3 protein: CASTKGRIHSGGARSSYNEQFF. In DNA, the CDR3 is TGTGCCAGCACCAAGGGACGGATTCATAGCGGGGGGGCCAGGAGCTCCTACAATGAGCAGTTCTTC. V usage is TRBV12-3 or TRBV12-4 and J usage is TRBJ2-1, with 11 bases that match TRBD2. Trimming at V came to 7 bases and at J to 0 bases, leaving 23 bases not matched to a gene. There are 22 residues in the CDR3.

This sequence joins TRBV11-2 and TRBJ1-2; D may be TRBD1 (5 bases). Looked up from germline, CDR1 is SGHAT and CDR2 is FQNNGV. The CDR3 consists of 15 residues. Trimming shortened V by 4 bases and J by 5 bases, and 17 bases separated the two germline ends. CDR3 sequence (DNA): TGTGCCAGCAGCTCCCAAGGGACCGTCGGATATGGCTACACCTTC. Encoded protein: CASSSQGTVGYGYTF. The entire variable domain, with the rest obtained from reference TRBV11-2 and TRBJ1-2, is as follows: EAGVAQSPRYKIIEKRQSVAFWCNPISGHATLYWYQQILGQGPKLLIQFQNNGVVDDSQLPKDRFSAERLKGVDSTLKIQPAKLEDSAVYLCASSSQGTVGYGYTFGSGTRLTVV.

This CDR3 reads CAISAGTSGGSETQYF. DNA of the CDR3: TGTGCCATCAGTGCAGGGACTAGCGGGGGGAGTGAGACCCAGTACTTC. The chain uses TRBV10-3 and TRBJ2-5; 15 bases fit TRBD2. This CDR3 has 16 amino acids. CDR1 and CDR2 (germline): ENHRY, SYGVKD. V lost 4 bases, J lost 5 bases, and 5 bases stayed unmatched.

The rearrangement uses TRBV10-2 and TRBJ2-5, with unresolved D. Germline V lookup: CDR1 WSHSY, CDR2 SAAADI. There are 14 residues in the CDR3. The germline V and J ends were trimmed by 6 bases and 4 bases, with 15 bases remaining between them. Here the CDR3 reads CASSELSIPETQYF. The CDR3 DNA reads TGCGCCAGCAGCGAACTTAGTATCCCAGAGACCCAGTACTTC.

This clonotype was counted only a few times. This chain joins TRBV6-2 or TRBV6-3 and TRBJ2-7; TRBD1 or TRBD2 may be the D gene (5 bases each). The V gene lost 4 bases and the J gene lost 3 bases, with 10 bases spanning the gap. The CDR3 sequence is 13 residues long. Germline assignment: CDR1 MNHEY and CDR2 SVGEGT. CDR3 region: CASSWDPLYEQYF. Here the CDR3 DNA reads TGTGCCAGCAGTTGGGACCCCCTCTACGAGCAGTACTTC.

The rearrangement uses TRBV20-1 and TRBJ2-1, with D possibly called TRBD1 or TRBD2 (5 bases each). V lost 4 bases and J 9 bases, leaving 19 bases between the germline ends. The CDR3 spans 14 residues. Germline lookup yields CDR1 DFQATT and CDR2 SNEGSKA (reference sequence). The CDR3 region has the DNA TGCAGTGCTATGGGTGGGGGAATCACAAGTGAGCAGTTCTTC. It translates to CSAMGGGITSEQFF.

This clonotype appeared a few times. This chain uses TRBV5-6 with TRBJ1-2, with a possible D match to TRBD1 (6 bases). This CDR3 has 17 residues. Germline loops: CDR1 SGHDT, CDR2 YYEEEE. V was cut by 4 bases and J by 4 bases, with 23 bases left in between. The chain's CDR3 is CASSQMGISDRSYGYTF. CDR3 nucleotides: TGTGCCAGCAGCCAAATGGGGATTAGTGACAGGAGCTATGGCTACACCTTC.

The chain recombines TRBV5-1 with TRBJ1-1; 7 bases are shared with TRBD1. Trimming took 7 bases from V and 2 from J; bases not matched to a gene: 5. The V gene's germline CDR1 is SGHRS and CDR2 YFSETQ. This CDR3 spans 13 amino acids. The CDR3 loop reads CASGGQSNTEAFF. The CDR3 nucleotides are TGCGCCAGCGGGGGACAGTCAAACACTGAAGCTTTCTTT.

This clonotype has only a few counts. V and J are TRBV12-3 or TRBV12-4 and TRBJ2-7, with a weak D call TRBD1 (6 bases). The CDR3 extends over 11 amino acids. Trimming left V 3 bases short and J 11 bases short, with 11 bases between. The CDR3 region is CASSFSGVEYF. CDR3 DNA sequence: TGTGCCAGCAGTTTTTCAGGGGTTGAGTACTTC.

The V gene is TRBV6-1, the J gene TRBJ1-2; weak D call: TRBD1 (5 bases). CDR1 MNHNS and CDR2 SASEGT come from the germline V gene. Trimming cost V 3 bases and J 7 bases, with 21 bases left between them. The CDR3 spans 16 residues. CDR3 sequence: CASSDYEGFTFFGYTF. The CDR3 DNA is TGTGCCAGCAGTGATTACGAGGGGTTTACCTTCTTTGGCTACACCTTC.

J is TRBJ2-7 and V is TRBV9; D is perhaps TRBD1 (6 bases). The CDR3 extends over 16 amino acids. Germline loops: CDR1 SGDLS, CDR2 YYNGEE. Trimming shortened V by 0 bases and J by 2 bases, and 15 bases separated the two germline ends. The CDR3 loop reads CASSVGSGQGTYEQYF. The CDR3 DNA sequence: TGTGCCAGCAGCGTAGGTTCAGGGCAGGGGACCTACGAGCAGTACTTC.

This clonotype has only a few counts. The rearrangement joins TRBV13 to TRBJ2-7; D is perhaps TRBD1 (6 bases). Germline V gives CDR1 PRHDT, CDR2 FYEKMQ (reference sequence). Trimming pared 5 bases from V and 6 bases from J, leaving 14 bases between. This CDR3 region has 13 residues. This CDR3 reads CASSGTGSGEQYF. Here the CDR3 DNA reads TGTGCCAGCAGCGGAACAGGGAGCGGCGAGCAGTACTTC.

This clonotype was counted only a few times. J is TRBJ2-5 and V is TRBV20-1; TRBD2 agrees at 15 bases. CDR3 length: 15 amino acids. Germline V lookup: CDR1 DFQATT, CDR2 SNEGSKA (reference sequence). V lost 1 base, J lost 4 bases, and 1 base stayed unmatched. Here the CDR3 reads CSARVGLAGGETQYF. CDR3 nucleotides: TGCAGTGCTAGAGTGGGACTAGCGGGAGGAGAGACCCAGTACTTC.

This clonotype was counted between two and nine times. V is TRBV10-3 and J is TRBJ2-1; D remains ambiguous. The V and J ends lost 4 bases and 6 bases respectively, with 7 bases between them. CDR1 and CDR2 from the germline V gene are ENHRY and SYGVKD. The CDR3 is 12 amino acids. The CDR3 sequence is CAISVSSNEQFF. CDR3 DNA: TGTGCCATCAGTGTCAGTAGCAATGAGCAGTTCTTC.

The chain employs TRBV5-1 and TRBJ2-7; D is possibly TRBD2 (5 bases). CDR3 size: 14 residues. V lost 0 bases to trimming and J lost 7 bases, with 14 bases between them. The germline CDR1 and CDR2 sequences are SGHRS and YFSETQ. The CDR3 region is CASSLGLAAWEQYF. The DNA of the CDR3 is TGCGCCAGCAGCTTGGGGCTAGCCGCCTGGGAGCAGTACTTC.

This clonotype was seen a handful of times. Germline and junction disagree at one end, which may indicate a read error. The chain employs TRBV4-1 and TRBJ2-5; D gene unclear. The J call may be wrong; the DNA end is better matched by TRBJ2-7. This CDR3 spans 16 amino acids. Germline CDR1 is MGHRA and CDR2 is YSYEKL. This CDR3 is CASSQVALTASDEQYF. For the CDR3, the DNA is TGCGCCAGCAGCCAAGTGGCTCTCACCGCCTCCGACGAGCAGTACTTC.

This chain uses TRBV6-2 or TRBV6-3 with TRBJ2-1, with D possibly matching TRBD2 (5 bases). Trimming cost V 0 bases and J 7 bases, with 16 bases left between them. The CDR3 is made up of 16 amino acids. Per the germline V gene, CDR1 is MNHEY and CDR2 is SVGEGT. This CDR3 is CASSYSWTPGNNEQFF. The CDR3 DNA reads TGTGCCAGCAGTTACTCTTGGACTCCCGGGAATAATGAGCAGTTCTTC.